These 15 T cell receptor beta chains came from one sample sequenced in a study of OX40 agonist ivuxolimab in advanced cancers. Sequencing was performed with immunoSEQ multiplex PCR; in TCRdb, only in-frame clones are kept and a portion is missing. The sample shows 82,000 or so clones, 80% to 95% of them seen only once. This sample comprised CD4+ or CD8+ T cells sorted from blood, obtained in a trial of the OX40 agonist ivuxolimab. The source is an adult with an advanced solid tumor such as melanoma, head and neck, liver or kidney cancer.

V is TRBV7-3 and J is TRBJ2-7, with D unresolved. This CDR3 comprises 16 residues. Germline assignment: CDR1 SGHTA and CDR2 FQGTGA. Between the trimmed V and J ends, which lost 4 bases and 4 bases, there was a span of 20 bases. The CDR3 reads CASSYLVGQPYYEQYF. The CDR3 bases are TGTGCCAGCAGCTACCTCGTTGGGCAACCCTATTACGAGCAGTACTTC.

The V call is TRBV5-1, the J call TRBJ2-7, with TRBD1 identical over 8 bases. The trim removed 0 bases at V and 3 bases at J, leaving 8 bases unmatched. This CDR3 region has 16 residues. Per germline, CDR1 SGHRS and CDR2 YFSETQ. The CDR3 here is CASSLAPGQVVYEQYF. DNA of the CDR3: TGCGCCAGCAGCTTGGCCCCGGGACAGGTTGTCTACGAGCAGTACTTC.

The chain couples TRBV6-1 to TRBJ1-2; D is unclear. The CDR3 is made up of 13 amino acids. The V gene's germline CDR1 is MNHNS and CDR2 SASEGT. The V end lost 2 bases, the J end lost 5 bases, and 9 bases lay between the germline ends. The CDR3 DNA is TGTGCCAGCAGTGAAAGGAGTGCGTATGGCTACACCTTC. Translation gives CASSERSAYGYTF.

The chain links TRBV10-3 to TRBJ2-3; D ambiguous. This CDR3 comprises 13 residues. CDR1 and CDR2 from the germline V gene are ENHRY and SYGVKD. V was pared by 3 bases and J by 2 bases, with 6 bases between. The CDR3 DNA is TGTGCCATCAGTGACAGGACCACAGATACGCAGTATTTT. Its protein is CAISDRTTDTQYF.

The gene calls are TRBV6-1 and TRBJ1-5; D gene unclear. In germline, CDR1 is MNHNS, CDR2 SASEGT. Trimming left V 1 base short and J 0 bases short, with 7 bases between. This CDR3 contains 15 residues. CDR3 coding DNA: TGTGCCAGCAGTGAAGACTCGAATAGCAATCAGCCCCAGCATTTT. Translated, it gives CASSEDSNSNQPQHF.

The J gene is TRBJ2-7, the V gene TRBV7-8; D assignment may be TRBD1 or TRBD2 (5 bases each). From germline, CDR1 is SGHVS and CDR2 FQNEAQ. Trimming stripped 4 bases from V and 4 bases from J, with 11 bases between. CDR3 length: 13 amino acids. CDR3 DNA: TGTGCCAGCAGCTCGGGACGGGCGTACGAGCAGTACTTC. Translated: CASSSGRAYEQYF.

The gene calls are TRBV11-2 and TRBJ2-5; D perhaps matches TRBD2 (6 bases). The CDR3 consists of 15 residues. The germline V and J ends were trimmed by 1 base and 1 base, with 10 bases remaining between them. Germline V gives CDR1 SGHAT, CDR2 FQNNGV. The CDR3: CASSLGAGSQETQYF. The DNA of the CDR3 is TGTGCCAGCAGCTTAGGGGCGGGGAGCCAAGAGACCCAGTACTTC.

This clone has more than one count but fewer than ten. The genes are TRBV2 and TRBJ1-2; D uncertain. Germline assignment: CDR1 SNHLY and CDR2 FYNNEI. The V end was cut by 2 bases, the J end by 6 bases, with 7 bases between. The CDR3 is made up of 12 amino acids. Written as DNA, the CDR3 is TGTGCCAGCAGTGAATTCTCGGATGGCTACACCTTC. Translated: CASSEFSDGYTF.

The chain uses TRBV7-6 and TRBJ1-3, with 7 bases aligning to TRBD1. This CDR3 region has 14 residues. The ends lost 8 bases at V and 3 bases at J; junction bases unmatched: 7. Germline CDR1 is SGHVS and CDR2 is FNYEAQ. The CDR3 bases are TGTGCCAGCTCCCGACAGGGAAATGGAAACACCATATATTTT. Amino acids: CASSRQGNGNTIYF.

The chain has TRBV28 and TRBJ2-6, with D unresolved. Germline lookup yields CDR1 MDHEN and CDR2 SYDVKM. This CDR3 contains 15 residues. V was shortened by 1 base and J by 4 bases, with 8 bases between the two germline ends. The CDR3 reads CASSLLGSGANVLTF. CDR3 DNA sequence: TGTGCCAGCAGTTTATTAGGGTCGGGGGCCAACGTCCTGACTTTC.

This sequence joins TRBV4-2 and TRBJ2-1; 8 positions match TRBD2. This CDR3 has 17 amino acids. Germline V gene data show CDR1 as LGHNA and CDR2 as YNFKEQ. The junction had 8 bases not matched to a gene; V was cut back by 0 bases and J by 4 bases. CDR3 loop: CASSQDIGTSAYNEQFF. CDR3 DNA sequence: TGTGCCAGCAGCCAAGATATTGGGACTAGTGCGTACAATGAGCAGTTCTTC.

The chain employs TRBV2 and TRBJ1-6; TRBD1 matches at 7 bases. Trimming cost V 0 bases and J 8 bases; bases outside gene matches: 4. In germline, CDR1 is SNHLY, CDR2 FYNNEI. The CDR3 length is 15 residues. CDR3 region: CASSEAGTGDSPLHF. The CDR3 DNA follows: TGTGCCAGCAGTGAAGCGGGAACAGGGGATTCACCCCTCCACTTT.

This clone was picked up one time. This chain links TRBV19 with TRBJ1-5, with unresolved D. From germline, CDR1 is LNHDA and CDR2 SQIVND (reference sequence). Trimming left V 2 bases short and J 4 bases short, with 6 bases between. This CDR3 is built from 13 residues. The CDR3, as DNA: TGTGCCAGTAGTATACAGGTAAATCAGCCCCAGCATTTT. Its translation is CASSIQVNQPQHF.

The CDR3 DNA is TGTGCTAGTGGTTTGGTACGGTGGGGAGCGGGAGGAGGGTATGGTGAGCAGTTCTTC. This sequence encodes CASGLVRWGAGGGYGEQFF. V is TRBV12-5 and J is TRBJ2-1; 9 nucleotides line up with TRBD2. This CDR3 is 19 amino acids long. The J segment lost 9 bases and the V segment lost 0 bases, leaving 18 bases of the junction unmatched. Germline CDR1 reads LGHNT; CDR2 reads FRNRAP.

This clone was observed once. This chain's CDR3 is CASSSGQVTGELFF. For the CDR3, the DNA is TGCGCCAGCAGCTCCGGACAGGTCACCGGGGAGCTGTTTTTT. This chain joins TRBV5-1 and TRBJ2-2, with 7 nucleotides matching TRBD1. Unmatched junction bases numbered 3, after V lost 3 bases and J lost 4 bases. The CDR3 is 14 amino acids. Germline lookup yields CDR1 SGHRS and CDR2 YFSETQ.